This T cell receptor (beta chain) emerged from a study of tumor and adjacent non-tumor tissue in lung cancer. Study background: The patients, 10 men and roughly 5 women, were 31 to 76 with stage I to III disease. On average, productive TCRbeta reads reached around 4 million per sample. Study-level points and caveats: Higher tumor TCR diversity was associated with shorter survival. Significantly higher TCR diversity was found in tumor than normal lung.

This clonotype was recorded at least ten times. The antigen remains unidentified. The template was RNA from unsorted bulk tissue. The library came from three nested PCR rounds adapted from ARM-PCR protocols. TCRdb analysed the multiplex PCR reads with MiXCR anew, one entry per CDR3 protein. Among around 140,000 distinct CDR3 sequences listed, 60% to 70% were seen once. The CDR3 runs to 12 residues. V was shortened by 3 bases and J by 2 bases, with 5 bases between the two germline ends. CDR1 is DFQATT, CDR2 SNEGSKA, per germline (reference sequence). The chain couples TRBV20-1 to TRBJ1-5; no reliable D call. This clonotype was obtained from a man in his 60s with small cell lung cancer. Sequencing was done on a sample of lung tumor tissue. The CDR3 reads CSASQGNQPQHF. The CDR3 nucleotides read TGCAGTGCTAGTCAGGGCAATCAGCCCCAGCATTTT.